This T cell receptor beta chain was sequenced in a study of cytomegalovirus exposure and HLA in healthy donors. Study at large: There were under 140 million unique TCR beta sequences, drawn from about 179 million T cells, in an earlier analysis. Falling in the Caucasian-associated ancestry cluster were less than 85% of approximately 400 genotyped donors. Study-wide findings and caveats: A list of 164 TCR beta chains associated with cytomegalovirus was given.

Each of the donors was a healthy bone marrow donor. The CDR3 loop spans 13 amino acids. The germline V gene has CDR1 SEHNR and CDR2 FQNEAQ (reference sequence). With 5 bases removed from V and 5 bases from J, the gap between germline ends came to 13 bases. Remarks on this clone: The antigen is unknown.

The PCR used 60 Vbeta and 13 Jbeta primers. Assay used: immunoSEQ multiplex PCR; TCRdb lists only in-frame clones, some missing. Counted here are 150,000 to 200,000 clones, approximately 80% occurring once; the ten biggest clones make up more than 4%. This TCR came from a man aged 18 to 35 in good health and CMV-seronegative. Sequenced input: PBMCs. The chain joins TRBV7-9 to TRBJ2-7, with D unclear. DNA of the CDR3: TGTGCCAGCAGCGACTGGAACCAAAACGAGCAGTACTTC. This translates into CASSDWNQNEQYF.